This entry describes one TCR beta chain. The clone's antigen remains unknown. No quality values exist for individual bases; no much larger clone is one base distant. Including cysteine and phenylalanine, the CDR3 has 16 amino acids. Only the CDR3 region is kept as DNA, spanning 48 bases read in frame from base 1. The germline V gene encodes CDR1 SGHAT and CDR2 FQDESV (reference sequence). After removal of 5 bases from V and 6 bases from J, the junction retains 9 bases not matched to a gene. These data belong to a study of CD8+CD57+ T cells in acquired aplastic anemia (dated by TCRdb to 2017 to 2018). In the study overall: DNA extracted from sorted CD4+ and CD8+ cells had a mean of roughly 3 ug, with a range of 0.2 to 27.4 ug. Mean read counts for healthy donor samples were about 10.8 million for CD4+ cells and 11.0 million for CD8+ cells. What the authors observed across the whole study: Although roughly 29 CD8+ CDR3 sequences were shared by patients and controls, these sequences appeared highly expressed in patients and within the immunodominant clones of patients. Patients and healthy controls showed no significant difference in CD8+ Simpson's diversity (P=0.060).

Genomic DNA served as template for TCR beta VDJ combination and CDR3 sequence profiling. An Illumina HiSeq 2000 was the platform used for TCR repertoire sequencing. Per the source publication's procedure: TRBV/TRBJ rearrangement plots, CDR3 size and DJ length profiles, and Simpson's diversity index were used to evaluate the repertoires. The immunodominant clone was defined as the most abundant DNA sequence in deep sequencing data. CDR3 amino acid sequences were screened for sharing across subjects and were compared with published repertoires and the VDJdb database. TCRdb took the public reads, trimmed them with fastp at Q25, ran MiXCR for clone calling and kept in-frame beta chains. Rows with a matching CDR3 protein are joined into one entry that keeps the most common DNA and genes. The V and J calls follow TCRdb's processing rather than the paper's. Here the sample has 150,000 to 200,000 distinct CDR3 sequences; 46% occur a single time. The top ten hold 2.9% of the sample.

In the study, sorted CD4+ and CD8+ blood T cells from patients with severe aplastic anemia and from healthy subjects underwent deep sequencing of TCR repertoires. Ficoll-Paque density gradient centrifugation was used to isolate peripheral blood mononuclear cells. Before DNA was extracted, CD4+ and CD8+ T cells were sorted using either FACS or magnetic beads. The TCR sequence derives from a human donor in good health. The receptor chain draws on TRBV11-1 and TRBJ2-1; 11 middle bases align to TRBD2. The sequencing sample was made of sorted CD4+, CD8+, or CD8+CD57+ T cells (not recorded which) from PBMCs. The sequenced DNA is TGTGCCAGCAGCCTCAGACTAGCGGGATTCGGCAATGAGCAGTTCTTC. Translated, this is CASSLRLAGFGNEQFF. With the portions outside the CDR3 filled from the reference TRBV11-1 and TRBJ2-1 genes, the complete variable region becomes EAEVAQSPRYKITEKSQAVAFWCDPISGHATLYWYRQILGQGPELLVQFQDESVVDDSQLPKDRFSAERLKGVDSTLKIQPAELGDSAMYLCASSLRLAGFGNEQFFGPGTRLTVL.